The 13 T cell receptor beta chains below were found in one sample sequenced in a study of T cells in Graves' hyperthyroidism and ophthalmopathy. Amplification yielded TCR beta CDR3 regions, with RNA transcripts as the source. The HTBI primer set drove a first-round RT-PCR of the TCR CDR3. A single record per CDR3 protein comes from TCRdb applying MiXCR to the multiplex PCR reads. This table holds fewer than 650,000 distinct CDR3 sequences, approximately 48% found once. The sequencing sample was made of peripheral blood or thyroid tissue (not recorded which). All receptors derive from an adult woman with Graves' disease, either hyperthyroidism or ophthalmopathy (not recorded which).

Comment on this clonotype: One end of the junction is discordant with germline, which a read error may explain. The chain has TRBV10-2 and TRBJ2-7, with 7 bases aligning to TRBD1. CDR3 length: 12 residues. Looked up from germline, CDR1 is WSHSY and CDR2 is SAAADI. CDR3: CASSGDSNEQYF. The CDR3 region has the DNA TGCGCCAGCAGCGGGGACAGCAACGAGCAGTATTTC.

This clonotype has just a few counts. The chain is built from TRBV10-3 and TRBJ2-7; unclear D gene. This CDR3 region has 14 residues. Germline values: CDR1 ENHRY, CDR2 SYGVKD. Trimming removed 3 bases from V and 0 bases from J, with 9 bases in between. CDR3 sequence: CAISDTTSSYEQYF. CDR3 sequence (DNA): TGTGCCATCAGTGATACGACGAGCTCCTACGAGCAGTACTTC.

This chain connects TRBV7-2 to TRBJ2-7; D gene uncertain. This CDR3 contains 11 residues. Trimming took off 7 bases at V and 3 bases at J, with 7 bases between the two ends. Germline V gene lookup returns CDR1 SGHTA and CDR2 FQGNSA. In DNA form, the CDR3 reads TGTGCCAGCAAGTTCGGCTACGAGCAGTACTTC. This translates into CASKFGYEQYF.

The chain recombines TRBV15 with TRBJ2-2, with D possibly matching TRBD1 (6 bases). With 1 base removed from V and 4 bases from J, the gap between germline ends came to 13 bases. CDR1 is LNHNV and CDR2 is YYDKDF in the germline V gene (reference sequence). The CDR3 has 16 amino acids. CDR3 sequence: CATSRGGGARTGELFF. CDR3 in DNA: TGTGCCACCAGCAGAGGAGGGGGAGCCCGCACCGGGGAGCTGTTTTTT.

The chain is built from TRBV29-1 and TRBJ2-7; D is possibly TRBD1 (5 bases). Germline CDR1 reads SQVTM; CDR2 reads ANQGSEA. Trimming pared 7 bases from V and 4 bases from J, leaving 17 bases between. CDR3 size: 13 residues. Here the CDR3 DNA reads TGCAGCGGGAAAGGGGAAACAGTGTACGAGCAGTACTTC. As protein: CSGKGETVYEQYF.

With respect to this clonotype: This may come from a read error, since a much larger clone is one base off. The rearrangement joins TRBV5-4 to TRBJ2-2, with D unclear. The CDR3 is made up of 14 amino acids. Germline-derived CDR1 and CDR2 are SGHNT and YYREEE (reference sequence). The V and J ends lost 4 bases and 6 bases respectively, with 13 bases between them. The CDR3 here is CASSKDVDAGELFF. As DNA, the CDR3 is TGTGCCAGCAGCAAGGACGTGGACGCCGGGGAGCTGTTTTTT.

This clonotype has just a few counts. The CDR3 coding sequence is TGTGCCAGCAGTCCTCCCCGACTAGCGGGAGTCGACGAGCAGTACTTC. Translated, it gives CASSPPRLAGVDEQYF. V and J are TRBV7-9 and TRBJ2-7, with 12 bases aligning to TRBD2. Losses at the gene ends were 6 bases for V and 5 bases for J; bases not matched to a gene: 11. The CDR3 runs to 16 residues. The germline gives CDR1 SEHNR, CDR2 FQNEAQ (reference sequence).

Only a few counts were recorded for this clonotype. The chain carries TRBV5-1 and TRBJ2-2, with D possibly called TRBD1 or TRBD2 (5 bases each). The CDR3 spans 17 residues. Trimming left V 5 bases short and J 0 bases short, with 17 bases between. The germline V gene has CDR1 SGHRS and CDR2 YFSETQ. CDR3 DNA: TGCGCCAGCAGTTCACCGAGTGGGGGAGCGAACACCGGGGAGCTGTTTTTT. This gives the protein CASSSPSGGANTGELFF.

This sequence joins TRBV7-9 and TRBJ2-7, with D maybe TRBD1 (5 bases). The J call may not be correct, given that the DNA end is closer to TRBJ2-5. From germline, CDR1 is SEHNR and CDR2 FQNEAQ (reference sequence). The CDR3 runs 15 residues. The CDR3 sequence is CARSTLTVTRETQYF. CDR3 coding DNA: TGTGCCAGAAGCACCTTGACAGTTACGAGGGAGACCCAGTACTTC.

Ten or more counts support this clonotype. The CDR3 sequence: CAIAAGTGDRYEQYF. The CDR3 DNA follows: TGTGCCATCGCCGCCGGGACAGGAGATCGGTACGAGCAGTACTTC. This chain joins TRBV10-3 and TRBJ2-7, with TRBD1 identical over 8 bases. V was clipped by 8 bases and J by 4 bases; unmatched bases: 13. CDR1 is ENHRY, CDR2 SYGVKD, per germline. There are 15 residues in the CDR3.

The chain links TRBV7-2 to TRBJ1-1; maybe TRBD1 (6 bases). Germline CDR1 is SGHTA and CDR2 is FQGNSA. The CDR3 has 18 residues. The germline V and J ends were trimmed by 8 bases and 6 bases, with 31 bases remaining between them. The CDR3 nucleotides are TGTGCCAGCTCACCCCCAGGGGCCAAGGTGTCAGCTGTCGCTGAAGCTTTCTTT. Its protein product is CASSPPGAKVSAVAEAFF.

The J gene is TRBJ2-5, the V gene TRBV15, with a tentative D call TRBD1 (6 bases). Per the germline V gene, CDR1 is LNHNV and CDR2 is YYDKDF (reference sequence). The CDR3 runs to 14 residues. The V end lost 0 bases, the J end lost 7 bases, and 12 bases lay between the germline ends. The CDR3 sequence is CATSREQGPWTQYF. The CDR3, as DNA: TGTGCCACCAGCAGAGAACAGGGTCCGTGGACCCAGTACTTC.

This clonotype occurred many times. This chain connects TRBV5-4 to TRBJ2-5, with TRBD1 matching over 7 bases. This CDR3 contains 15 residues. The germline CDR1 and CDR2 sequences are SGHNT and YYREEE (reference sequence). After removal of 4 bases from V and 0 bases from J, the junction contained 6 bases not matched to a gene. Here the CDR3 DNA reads TGTGCCAGCAGCCTACAGGGGCCCCACCAAGAGACCCAGTACTTC. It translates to CASSLQGPHQETQYF.